The rows below give T cell receptor beta chains drawn from one sample of a study of T cell changes during pregnancy in multiple sclerosis. Only in-frame clones appear in the TCRdb table, and some are missing; sequencing was by immunoSEQ multiplex PCR. The sample has around 48,000 clones, roughly 90% seen once. Sequencing used CD8+ T cells from peripheral blood mononuclear cells, obtained before pregnancy. The receptors shown here come from a female donor with multiple sclerosis, enrolled in a pregnancy study. The CDR3 runs from the conserved cysteine through the conserved F or W. D genes are given only for firm matches. Part of the rows lack a size; the others show once, few, many or a class for expanded clones.

NA | TRBJ2-1 | NA | TRBV9 | TGTGCCAGCAGCGTGGCAACTAGTTCGGTATACAATGAGCAGTTCTTC | CASSVATSSVYNEQFF
NA | TRBJ2-5 | TRBD2 | TRBV6-1 | TGTGCCAGCAGTGAAAACCCTAGCGGGAATGAAGAGACCCAGTACTTC | CASSENPSGNEETQYF
NA | TRBJ2-3 | NA | TRBV6-4 | TGTGCCAGCAGTGACTCACAGGACACAGATACGCAGTATTTT | CASSDSQDTDTQYF
NA | TRBJ2-1 | TRBD1 | TRBV29-1 | TGCAGCGCCGAGCGGACAGGCGTTTTATATGAGCAGTTCTTC | CSAERTGVLYEQFF
once | TRBJ2-7 | NA | TRBV7-9 | TGCGCCTTCCAGGGGAGCGCCTACGAGCAGTACTTC | CAFQGSAYEQYF
NA | TRBJ2-7 | NA | TRBV14 | TGTGCCAGCAGCCAAGGTTCAGGGGCCTACTACGAGCAGTACTTC | CASSQGSGAYYEQYF
few | TRBJ1-1 | NA | TRBV5-6 | TGTGCCAGCAGCTTTGGACAGACTGAAGCTTTCTTT | CASSFGQTEAFF
once | TRBJ1-1 | NA | TRBV10-3 | TGTGCCATCAGTGGGGGTGGGGGGGCCCACGTTATGAACACTGAAGCTTTCTTT | CAISGGGGAHVMNTEAFF
NA | TRBJ1-6 | NA | TRBV27 | TGTGCCAGCAGTTTAGTGGGGGGTAATTCACCCCTCCACTTT | CASSLVGGNSPLHF
NA | TRBJ2-7 | NA | TRBV6-1 | TGTGCCAGCAGCGAGTTGGCGGGGGCTCCCTACGAGCAGTACTTC | CASSELAGAPYEQYF
NA | TRBJ2-1 | TRBD1 | TRBV6-1 | TGTGCCAGCAGTGATTGGACAGGGCCATACAATGAGCAGTTCTTC | CASSDWTGPYNEQFF
NA | TRBJ1-2 | TRBD1 | TRBV9 | TGTGCCAGCAGCGGAGGGACAGGCCGAAACTATGGCTACACCTTC | CASSGGTGRNYGYTF
once | TRBJ1-1 | TRBD1 | TRBV15 | TGTGCCACCATGGGACAGGGACGTTCCGAAGCTTTCTTT | CATMGQGRSEAFF
once | TRBJ2-2 | NA | TRBV4-3 | TGCGCCAGCAGCCAAGAGGGGAGCACCGGGGAGCTGTTTTTT | CASSQEGSTGELFF
NA | TRBJ1-4 | TRBD1 | TRBV19 | TGTGCCAGTATTCACAGACAGGGCAGAGCTAATGAAAAACTGTTTTTT | CASIHRQGRANEKLFF
NA | TRBJ2-6 | TRBD1 | TRBV13 | TGTGCCAGCAGCTTGGGACAGGCACTCTCTGGGGCCAACGTCCTGACTTTC | CASSLGQALSGANVLTF
NA | TRBJ2-3 | TRBD2 | TRBV13 | TGTGCCAGCAGCTCCCGGGGGGGCCGAGGAGATACGCAGTATTTT | CASSSRGGRGDTQYF
NA | TRBJ1-2 | TRBD1 | TRBV2 | TGTGCCAGCAGTGCCTCCGGGACAGGGGGCTATGGCTACACCTTC | CASSASGTGGYGYTF
NA | TRBJ1-2 | NA | TRBV4-3 | TGCGCCAGCAGCCAAGGAATGGCCTATGGCTACACCTTC | CASSQGMAYGYTF
NA | TRBJ2-3 | NA | TRBV18 | TGTGCCAGCTCACCACTAGGGGTCACAGATACGCAGTATTTT | CASSPLGVTDTQYF
NA | TRBJ1-2 | TRBD1 | TRBV5-6 | TGTGCCAGCAGCGCCTCCCGGACAGGGAACTATGGCTACACCTTC | CASSASRTGNYGYTF
NA | TRBJ1-2 | TRBD1 | TRBV9 | TGTGCCAGCAGCGCCCCCTCAGACAGGGACTATGGCTACACCTTC | CASSAPSDRDYGYTF